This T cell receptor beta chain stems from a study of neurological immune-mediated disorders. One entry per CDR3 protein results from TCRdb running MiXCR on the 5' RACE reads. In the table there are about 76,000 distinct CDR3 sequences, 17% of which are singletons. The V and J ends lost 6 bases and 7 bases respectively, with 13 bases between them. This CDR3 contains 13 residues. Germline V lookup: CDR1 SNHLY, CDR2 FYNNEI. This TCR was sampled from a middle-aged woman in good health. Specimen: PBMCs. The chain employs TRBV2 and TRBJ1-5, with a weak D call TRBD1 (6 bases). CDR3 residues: CASSSTGYQPQHF. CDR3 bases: TGTGCCAGCAGCTCCACAGGGTACCAGCCCCAGCATTTT.